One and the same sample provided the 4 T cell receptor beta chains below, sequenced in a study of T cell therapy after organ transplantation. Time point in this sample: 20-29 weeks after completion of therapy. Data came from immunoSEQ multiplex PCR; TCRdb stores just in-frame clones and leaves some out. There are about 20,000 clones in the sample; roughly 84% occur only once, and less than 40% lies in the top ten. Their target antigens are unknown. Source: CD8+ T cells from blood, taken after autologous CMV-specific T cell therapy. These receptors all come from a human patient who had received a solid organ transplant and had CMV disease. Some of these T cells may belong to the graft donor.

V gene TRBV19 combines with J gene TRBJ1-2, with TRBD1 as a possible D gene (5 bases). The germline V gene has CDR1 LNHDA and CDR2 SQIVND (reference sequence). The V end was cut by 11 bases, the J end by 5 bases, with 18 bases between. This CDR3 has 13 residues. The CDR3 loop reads CAQPRQSGYGYTF. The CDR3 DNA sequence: TGTGCCCAACCCCGACAGTCTGGGTATGGCTACACCTTC. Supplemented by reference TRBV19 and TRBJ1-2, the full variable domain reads DGGITQSPKYLFRKEGQNVTLSCEQNLNHDAMYWYRQDPGQGLRLIYYSQIVNDFQKGDIAEGYSVSREKKESFPLTVTSAQKNPTAFYLCAQPRQSGYGYTFGSGTRLTVV.

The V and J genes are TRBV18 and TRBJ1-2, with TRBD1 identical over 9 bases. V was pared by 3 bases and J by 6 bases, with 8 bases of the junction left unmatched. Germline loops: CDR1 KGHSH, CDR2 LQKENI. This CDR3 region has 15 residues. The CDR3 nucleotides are TGTGCCAGCTCACCTTCCGGGACAGGGCTCGATGGCTACACCTTC. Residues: CASSPSGTGLDGYTF.

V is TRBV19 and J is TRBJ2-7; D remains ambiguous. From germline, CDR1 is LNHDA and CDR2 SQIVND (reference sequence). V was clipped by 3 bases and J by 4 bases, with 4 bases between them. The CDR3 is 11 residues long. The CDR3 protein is CASSMGYEQYF. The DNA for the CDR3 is TGTGCCAGTAGTATGGGGTACGAGCAGTACTTC.

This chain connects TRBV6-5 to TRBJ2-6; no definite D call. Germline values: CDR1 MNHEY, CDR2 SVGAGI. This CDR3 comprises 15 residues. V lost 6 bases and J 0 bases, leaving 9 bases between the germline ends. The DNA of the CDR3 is TGTGCCAGCAGGTTACTGGTCTCTGGGGCCAACGTCCTGACTTTC. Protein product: CASRLLVSGANVLTF.